What follows are 6 T cell receptor beta chains derived from one specimen sequenced in a study of regulatory T cells in long-lasting Graves disease. Library construction for TCR beta used iRepertoire HTBI primers and Arm-PCR of CDR3 regions. Using its own MiXCR run on the multiplex PCR reads, TCRdb lists one record per CDR3 protein. The data hold hundreds of thousands of distinct CDR3 sequences, with more than 15% observed a single time. This sample's time point: newly diagnosed GD, antithyroid drugs for less than 3 months. Generation of the TCR library employed RNA extracted from PBMCs. A further study also used this sample, focusing on T cells in Graves' hyperthyroidism and ophthalmopathy.

The specimen comprised peripheral blood mononuclear cells (PBMCs), sampled at new diagnosis, from a patient treated with antithyroid drugs. Every receptor here comes from a man aged 18 to 35 with Graves disease.

This clonotype was found many times. V and J are TRBV2 and TRBJ2-6; unclear D gene. The CDR3 is 14 residues long. With 8 bases removed from V and 0 bases from J, the gap between germline ends came to 8 bases. Looked up from germline, CDR1 is SNHLY and CDR2 is FYNNEI. The CDR3 DNA sequence: TGTGCCAGCGTTAACGACTCTGGGGCCAACGTCCTGACTTTC. It encodes CASVNDSGANVLTF.

This clonotype came up many times. The V call is TRBV28, the J call TRBJ2-4; D not certain. The V and J ends lost 2 bases and 5 bases respectively, with 4 bases between them. Germline V gene sequence: CDR1 MDHEN, CDR2 SYDVKM. CDR3 length: 12 amino acids. CDR3 DNA sequence: TGTGCCAGCAGTTTAATAGAAAACATTCAGTACTTC. Translated: CASSLIENIQYF.

This clonotype was counted at least ten times. The V and J genes are TRBV14 and TRBJ2-5; TRBD2 matches 12 bases. The CDR3 spans 15 residues. The trim removed 2 bases at V and 5 bases at J, leaving 3 bases unmatched. Germline loops: CDR1 SGHDN, CDR2 FVKESK. CDR3 coding DNA: TGTGCCAGCAGCCAACCTCTAGCGGGAGGGGAGACCCAGTACTTC. This gives the protein CASSQPLAGGETQYF.

This clonotype has only a few counts. This could be a read error, since a much larger clone is one nucleotide away. The chain joins TRBV2 to TRBJ2-1, with a weak D call TRBD2 (6 bases). This CDR3 comprises 15 residues. Germline V gene sequence: CDR1 SNHLY, CDR2 FYNNEI. CDR3 DNA: TGTGCCTGCAGTGTCCAAACCGGGGGTAACAATGAGCAGTTCTTC. This sequence encodes CACSVQTGGNNEQFF. Full variable domain (outside the CDR3, taken from reference TRBV2 and TRBJ2-1): EPEVTQTPSHQVTQMGQEVILRCVPISNHLYFYWYRQILGQKVEFLVSFYNNEISEKSEIFDDQFSVERPDGSNFTLKIRSTKLEDSAMYFCACSVQTGGNNEQFFGPGTRLTVL.

The chain links TRBV5-1 to TRBJ2-5; 8 bases map to TRBD1. There are 14 residues in the CDR3. Germline CDR1 reads SGHRS; CDR2 reads YFSETQ. V dropped 3 bases and J dropped 5; count of bases not matched to a gene: 6. CDR3 DNA: TGCGCCAGCAGCTCCTCGGACAGGGCGGAGACCCAGTACTTC. This translates into CASSSSDRAETQYF.

This clonotype appeared a few times. The chain recombines TRBV6-2 or TRBV6-3 with TRBJ2-1; D not certain. Trimming cost V 3 bases and J 4 bases, with 7 bases left between them. The CDR3 totals 13 residues. Germline loops: CDR1 MNHEY, CDR2 SVGEGT. CDR3 region: CASSYRIYNEQFF. Here the CDR3 DNA reads TGTGCCAGCAGTTATCGGATTTACAATGAGCAGTTCTTC.